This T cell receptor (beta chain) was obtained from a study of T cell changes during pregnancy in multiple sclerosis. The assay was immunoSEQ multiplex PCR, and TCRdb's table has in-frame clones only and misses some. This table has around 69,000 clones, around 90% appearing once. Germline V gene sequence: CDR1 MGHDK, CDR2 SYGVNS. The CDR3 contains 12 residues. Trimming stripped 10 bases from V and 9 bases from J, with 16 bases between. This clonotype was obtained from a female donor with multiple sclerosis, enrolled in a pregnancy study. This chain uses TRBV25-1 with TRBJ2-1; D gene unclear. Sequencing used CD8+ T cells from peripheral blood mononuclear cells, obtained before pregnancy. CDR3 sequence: CAISSVPGEQFF. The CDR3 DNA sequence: TGTGCCATCTCCAGTGTTCCGGGTGAGCAGTTCTTC.